This T cell receptor (beta chain) comes out of a study of Graves' ophthalmopathy and Graves' hyperthyroidism. In this sample, this clonotype turned up many times. What it binds is unknown. Trimming at V came to 0 bases and at J to 5 bases, leaving 13 bases not matched to a gene. Germline assignment: CDR1 SGHAT and CDR2 FQNNGV. The CDR3 contains 17 residues. Study-wide results and limits: Blood contained most expanded thyroid clonotypes exceeding 0.001 frequency.

Diagnosis relied on clinical symptoms, serum thyroxine, TRAb, thyroid ultrasound and orbital computed tomography. The TCR beta CDR3 regions underwent amplification from RNA transcripts. A first-round RT-PCR used HTBI primers, followed by a second-round multiplex PCR. Via MiXCR, TCRdb re-called the multiplex PCR reads, giving one row per CDR3 protein. The data hold 400,000 or so distinct CDR3 sequences, with about 17% observed a single time. This sequence originates from an adult woman with stable Graves' hyperthyroidism. The V gene is TRBV11-2, the J gene TRBJ2-7; 7 nucleotides match TRBD2. The specimen was peripheral blood. The CDR3 region is CASSLDPPGGANHEQYF. The CDR3, as DNA: TGTGCCAGCAGCTTAGATCCCCCGGGAGGCGCTAACCACGAGCAGTACTTC.